The 12 T cell receptor beta chains in this list originate from one sample, sequenced in a study of blood T cell repertoires in COVID-19 (dated by TCRdb to the early 2020s). Preparation of the library involved the immunoSEQ multiplex PCR assay. This immuneACCESS table, as held by TCRdb, lists in-frame sequences with V and J called but not all clones. Of the missing ones, under half trace to an unresolved V gene in checked studies; the others have no known cause. The sample table shows fewer than 15,000 clones, and roughly 88% are seen once. Over 2.5% of the sample comes from the top ten. Sequencing was carried out using peripheral blood. The origin of the receptors is a human donor in a cohort sampled during active COVID-19.

The chain is built from TRBV4-3 and TRBJ1-2; TRBD1 agrees at 7 bases. After removal of 1 base from V and 7 bases from J, the junction contained 6 bases not matched to a gene. The CDR3 is made up of 14 amino acids. CDR1 and CDR2 (germline): LGHNA, YSLEER. CDR3 sequence reads: CASSQVEGARGYTF. The CDR3 region has the DNA TGCGCCAGCAGCCAAGTTGAGGGGGCGCGTGGCTACACCTTC.

CDR3 in DNA: TGTGCCAGCAGTTACACCAAGGGTCAGGGAACCTCCTACGAGCAGTACTTC. It yields the protein CASSYTKGQGTSYEQYF. The V and J genes are TRBV6-2 or TRBV6-3 and TRBJ2-7; a possible D gene is TRBD1 (5 bases). CDR3 length equals 17 residues. V was trimmed by 2 bases and J by 0 bases, leaving 17 bases between them. CDR1 and CDR2 from the germline V gene are MNHEY and SVGEGT.

This chain joins TRBV3-1 (or the pseudogene TRBV3-2) and TRBJ2-7; 9 positions match TRBD2. Germline values: CDR1 LGHDT, CDR2 YNNKEL (reference sequence). The CDR3 spans 14 residues. Trimming removed 4 bases from V and 2 bases from J; junction bases left unmatched: 3. DNA for the CDR3: TGTGCCAGCAGCCTAGCGGGGGAGACCTACGAGCAGTACTTC. Amino acid sequence: CASSLAGETYEQYF.

This clone has only one observation. The rearrangement joins TRBV19 to TRBJ1-2; 7 bases are shared with TRBD1. With 2 bases clipped from V and 3 bases from J, the junction kept 6 bases outside the gene matches. The CDR3 runs to 15 residues. The V gene's germline CDR1 is LNHDA and CDR2 SQIVND (reference sequence). CDR3 sequence (DNA): TGTGCCAGTAGTATACACGCAGGGGGTGACTATGGCTACACCTTC. Encoded protein: CASSIHAGGDYGYTF.

J is TRBJ2-3 and V is TRBV11-3; 10 nucleotides agree with TRBD2. The J segment lost 7 bases and the V segment lost 3 bases, leaving 7 bases of the junction unmatched. This CDR3 spans 15 amino acids. Looked up from germline, CDR1 is SGHNT and CDR2 is YENEEA. CDR3 amino acids: CASSFSGGEMYTQYF. CDR3 nucleotide sequence: TGTGCCAGCAGCTTCAGCGGGGGGGAAATGTATACGCAGTATTTT.

The chain has TRBV7-9 and TRBJ2-3, with D possibly TRBD1 on 7 matching bases. In germline, CDR1 is SEHNR, CDR2 FQNEAQ (reference sequence). The length of the CDR3 is 16 residues. V lost 7 bases to trimming and J lost 0 bases, with 17 bases between them. The CDR3 DNA sequence: TGTGCCAGCATCAATCCAGGGGGGACTAGCACAGATACGCAGTATTTT. Its protein product is CASINPGGTSTDTQYF.

The chain recombines TRBV9 with TRBJ1-3, with D perhaps matching TRBD1 (6 bases). CDR3 length: 13 amino acids. V was clipped by 7 bases and J by 4 bases, with 12 bases between them. Germline CDR1 is SGDLS and CDR2 is YYNGEE. CDR3 loop: CASAQGPGNTIYF. The DNA of the CDR3 is TGTGCCAGCGCACAGGGACCAGGAAACACCATATATTTT.

This clone appeared a few times. The CDR3 DNA is TGTGCCAGCAGCTCCGTGCGGGGCGATCAGCCCCAGCATTTT. It is translated as CASSSVRGDQPQHF. V usage is TRBV11-3 and J usage is TRBJ1-5; D may be TRBD1 (5 bases). Trimming shortened V by 4 bases and J by 5 bases, and 12 bases separated the two germline ends. The CDR3 is 14 amino acids. Germline V gene sequence: CDR1 SGHNT, CDR2 YENEEA.

The chain uses TRBV11-2 and TRBJ2-1; 7 nucleotides line up with TRBD2. Germline CDR1 reads SGHAT; CDR2 reads FQNNGV. V was clipped by 0 bases and J by 2 bases; unmatched bases: 4. This CDR3 has 16 amino acids. The CDR3 reads CASSLEERGTYNEQFF. CDR3 nucleotide sequence: TGTGCCAGCAGCTTAGAGGAGCGGGGAACCTACAATGAGCAGTTCTTC.

The V and J genes are TRBV5-1 and TRBJ1-3, with D maybe TRBD1 (6 bases). Per germline, CDR1 SGHRS and CDR2 YFSETQ. This CDR3 has 14 amino acids. V dropped 5 bases and J dropped 7 bases, with 16 bases sitting between them. The chain's CDR3 is CASSPAAGVNTIYF. In DNA form, the CDR3 reads TGCGCCAGCAGTCCTGCGGCAGGGGTGAACACCATATATTTT.

The chain carries TRBV7-8 and TRBJ1-1; TRBD1 might be the D (5 bases). Germline CDR1 SGHVS, CDR2 FQNEAQ. The CDR3 length is 15 residues. V gave up 5 bases and J gave up 6 bases, with 19 bases separating them. The CDR3 DNA is TGTGCCAGCAGCCCAGGGAGGGCAGCAAAGTCTGAAGCTTTCTTT. It encodes CASSPGRAAKSEAFF.

This clone has just one count. The rearrangement links TRBV7-5 to TRBJ2-2; TRBD2, the table's D call, was not compared with the DNA. TRBV7-5 is a recognized pseudogene. The CDR3 consists of 17 residues. The CDR3 reads CARSSTSGGANTGELFF. CDR3 DNA: TGTGCCAGAAGCTCGACTAGCGGGGGGGCAAACACCGGGGAGCTGTTTTTT.